Listed here are 17 T cell receptor beta chains from one sample, sequenced in a study of T cells and copy number aberrations in small-cell lung cancer. Method: immunoSEQ multiplex PCR; TCRdb's copy keeps in-frame clones and lacks some. The sample includes over 6,500 clones, roughly four fifths seen only once; the top ten take roughly 4.6%. Sequencing input: normal tissue next to the tumor. The receptors were gathered from a woman aged 45-65 years with small cell lung cancer.

V gene TRBV9 combines with J gene TRBJ2-1, with D possibly TRBD2 on 6 matching bases. The germline gives CDR1 SGDLS, CDR2 YYNGEE. This CDR3 contains 12 residues. V was pared by 4 bases and J by 7 bases, with 9 bases between. Here the CDR3 reads CASSQSGNEQFF. The DNA for the CDR3 is TGTGCCAGCAGCCAGAGCGGGAATGAGCAGTTCTTC.

This clone occurred a few times. Other DNA sequences from this sample encode an identical CDR3 as well. V usage is TRBV11-2 and J usage is TRBJ1-1; D is undetermined. The CDR3 length is 15 residues. Trimming removed 5 bases from V and 0 bases from J, with 13 bases in between. Germline V gene sequence: CDR1 SGHAT, CDR2 FQNNGV. CDR3: CASSTQRFLNTEAFF. CDR3 bases: TGTGCCAGCAGCACACAAAGATTTTTGAACACTGAAGCTTTCTTT.

The gene calls are TRBV7-9 and TRBJ2-7, with 9 bases that match TRBD2. CDR3 length equals 15 residues. Looked up from germline, CDR1 is SEHNR and CDR2 is FQNEAQ (reference sequence). With 3 bases clipped from V and 7 bases from J, the junction kept 10 bases outside the gene matches. This chain's CDR3 is CASSFVAGGPGEQYF. In DNA form, the CDR3 reads TGTGCCAGCAGCTTTGTTGCGGGAGGGCCGGGAGAGCAGTACTTC.

J is TRBJ2-3 and V is TRBV27; 8 bases match TRBD2. The J segment lost 5 bases and the V segment lost 5 bases, leaving 15 bases of the junction unmatched. CDR3 length: 17 residues. Per germline, CDR1 MNHEY and CDR2 SMNVEV (reference sequence). CDR3 protein: CASSPTFSGIIVDTQYF. For the CDR3, the DNA is TGTGCCAGCAGTCCCACCTTTAGCGGGATTATTGTAGATACGCAGTATTTT.

The V call is TRBV28, the J call TRBJ1-1, with unresolved D. Germline CDR1 reads MDHEN; CDR2 reads SYDVKM. This CDR3 is 13 amino acids long. The germline V and J ends were trimmed by 8 bases and 0 bases, with 10 bases remaining between them. The CDR3: CASAYRLNTEAFF. CDR3 DNA sequence: TGTGCCAGCGCTTACAGATTGAACACTGAAGCTTTCTTT.

The chain has TRBV7-6 and TRBJ2-1, with TRBD2 identical over 16 bases. CDR1 and CDR2 from the germline V gene are SGHVS and FNYEAQ. The CDR3 spans 18 residues. V shed 2 bases and J 11 bases; nucleotides not matched to a gene: 12. The CDR3 here is CASSLIAGTSGRENKQFF. The CDR3 DNA follows: TGTGCCAGCAGCTTAATCGCCGGGACTAGCGGGAGGGAGAATAAGCAGTTCTTC.

V and J are TRBV28 and TRBJ2-1; 7 bases agree with TRBD1. CDR3 length: 14 residues. In germline, CDR1 is MDHEN, CDR2 SYDVKM. V was clipped by 3 bases and J by 3 bases; unmatched bases: 2. CDR3 amino acids: CASSLGTDYNEQFF. The DNA for the CDR3 is TGTGCCAGCAGTTTGGGGACAGACTACAATGAGCAGTTCTTC.

The rearrangement uses TRBV6-1 and TRBJ1-1, with a weak D call TRBD1 (5 bases). Trimming shortened V by 2 bases and J by 6 bases, and 25 bases separated the two germline ends. This CDR3 has 18 residues. Germline V lookup: CDR1 MNHNS, CDR2 SASEGT. The CDR3 region is CASSEFLGANSKEPEAFF. The CDR3 region has the DNA TGTGCCAGCAGTGAATTTTTAGGGGCTAACAGTAAGGAACCTGAAGCTTTCTTT.

The chain joins TRBV29-1 to TRBJ1-2; 10 bases agree with TRBD1. The CDR3 extends over 12 amino acids. Losses at the gene ends were 8 bases for V and 5 bases for J; bases not matched to a gene: 5. The germline gives CDR1 SQVTM, CDR2 ANQGSEA. The CDR3 loop reads CSHWTGGYGYTF. DNA of the CDR3: TGCAGCCACTGGACAGGGGGATATGGCTACACCTTC.

This clone has just a few counts. The chain links TRBV4-1 to TRBJ2-1; the match to TRBD2 covers 8 bases. J was trimmed by 8 bases and V by 8 bases; bases with no gene match: 11. This CDR3 is 14 amino acids long. Germline assignment: CDR1 MGHRA and CDR2 YSYEKL. The CDR3 DNA is TGCGCCAGCGGAAATAGCGGGATGGGGCATGAGCAGTTCTTC. It is translated as CASGNSGMGHEQFF.

The chain has TRBV6-1 and TRBJ1-5; D is unclear. V shed 3 bases and J shed 0 bases, with 12 bases lying between them. Germline CDR1 and CDR2: MNHNS and SASEGT. The CDR3 runs to 16 residues. For the CDR3, the DNA is TGTGCCAGCAGTGAGGGGAGGGTCTATAGCAATCAGCCCCAGCATTTT. It specifies CASSEGRVYSNQPQHF.

This clone showed up just a few times. The chain couples TRBV7-9 to TRBJ1-4; TRBD1 agrees at 7 bases. Germline trimming cut 2 bases from V and 3 bases from J; bases unmatched to any gene: 6. Germline V gene data show CDR1 as SEHNR and CDR2 as FQNEAQ (reference sequence). The length of the CDR3 is 16 residues. DNA for the CDR3: TGTGCCAGCAGCTTAACAGGGGCGCGCGCTAATGAAAAACTGTTTTTT. Translated: CASSLTGARANEKLFF.

The CDR3 sequence: CAWSVGFGTEAFF. The CDR3 nucleotides read TGTGCCTGGAGTGTAGGGTTTGGGACCGAAGCTTTCTTT. The chain uses TRBV30 and TRBJ1-1, with D possibly matching TRBD1 (5 bases). Germline values: CDR1 GTSNPN, CDR2 SVGIG (reference sequence). The CDR3 length is 13 residues. Trimming took off 0 bases at V and 8 bases at J, with 13 bases between the two ends. Filled out from reference TRBV30 and TRBJ1-1, the complete variable domain reads SQTIHQWPATLVQPVGSPLSLECTVEGTSNPNLYWYRQAAGRGLQLLFYSVGIGQISSEVPQNLSASRPQDRQFILSSKKLLLSDSGFYLCAWSVGFGTEAFFGQGTRLTVV.

The chain is built from TRBV5-6 and TRBJ1-2, with TRBD1 matching 7 bases. The J segment lost 3 bases and the V segment lost 5 bases, leaving 7 bases of the junction unmatched. The CDR3 totals 14 residues. CDR1 is SGHDT and CDR2 is YYEEEE in the germline V gene. CDR3 in DNA: TGTGCCAGCAGTTCACAGGGGTCGGACTATGGCTACACCTTC. It is translated as CASSSQGSDYGYTF.

The J gene is TRBJ1-3, the V gene TRBV7-9, with a tentative D call TRBD1 (5 bases). CDR3 length equals 16 residues. V lost 5 bases and J lost 4, with 18 bases in between. From germline, CDR1 is SEHNR and CDR2 FQNEAQ (reference sequence). The CDR3 DNA reads TGTGCCAGCAGCGCACCAGCCGGGACCGCGGGAAACACCATATATTTT. It encodes CASSAPAGTAGNTIYF.

This chain links TRBV19 with TRBJ1-5; the match to TRBD1 covers 7 bases. V dropped 8 bases and J dropped 1; count of bases not matched to a gene: 8. The germline V gene has CDR1 LNHDA and CDR2 SQIVND (reference sequence). This CDR3 has 15 amino acids. This CDR3 is CASRSPGQSNQPQHF. In DNA, the CDR3 is TGTGCCAGTCGATCACCGGGACAGAGCAATCAGCCCCAGCATTTT.

The chain links TRBV7-9 to TRBJ2-1; 14 nucleotides agree with TRBD2. Looked up from germline, CDR1 is SEHNR and CDR2 is FQNEAQ (reference sequence). CDR3 length equals 17 residues. V lost 3 bases, J lost 7 bases, and 8 bases stayed unmatched. The chain's CDR3 is CASSFQGTSGSGNEQFF. The CDR3 coding sequence is TGTGCCAGCAGCTTTCAAGGGACTAGCGGGAGTGGTAATGAGCAGTTCTTC.